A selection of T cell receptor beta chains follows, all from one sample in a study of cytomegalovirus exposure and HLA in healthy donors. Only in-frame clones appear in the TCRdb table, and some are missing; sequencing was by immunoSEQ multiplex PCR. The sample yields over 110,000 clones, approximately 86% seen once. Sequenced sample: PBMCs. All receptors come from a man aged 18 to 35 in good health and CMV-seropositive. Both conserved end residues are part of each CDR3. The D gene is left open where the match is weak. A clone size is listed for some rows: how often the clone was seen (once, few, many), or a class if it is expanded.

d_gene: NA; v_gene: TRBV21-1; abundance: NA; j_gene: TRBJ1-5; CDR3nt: TGTGCCAGCAGCAAAGTGAGGAGGCCCGATCAGCCCCAGCATTTT; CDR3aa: CASSKVRRPDQPQHF
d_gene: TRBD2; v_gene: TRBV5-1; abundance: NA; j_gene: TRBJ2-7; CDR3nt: TGCGCCAGCAGCTTGGACGGCCCAGGCGGGAGGAAGGAGCAGTACTTC; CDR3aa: CASSLDGPGGRKEQYF
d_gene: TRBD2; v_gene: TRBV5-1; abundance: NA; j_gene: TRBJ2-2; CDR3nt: TGCGCCAGCAGCTCCCGACTAGCGGACACCGGGGAGCTGTTTTTT; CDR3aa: CASSSRLADTGELFF
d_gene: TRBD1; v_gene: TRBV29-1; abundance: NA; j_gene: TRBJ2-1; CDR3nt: TGCAGCGTCCCGATTGGCCTGACAGGGGTCTCCTACAATGAGCAGTTCTTC; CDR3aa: CSVPIGLTGVSYNEQFF
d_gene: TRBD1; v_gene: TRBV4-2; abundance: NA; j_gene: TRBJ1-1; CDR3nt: TGTGCCAGCAGCCAAGTCGACATACAGGGGCCTTTGAACACTGAAGCTTTCTTT; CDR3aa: CASSQVDIQGPLNTEAFF
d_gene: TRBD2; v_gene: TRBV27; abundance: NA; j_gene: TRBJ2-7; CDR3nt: TGTGCCAGCAGTTTACTAGCGGGAGCTAACGAGCAGTACTTC; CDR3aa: CASSLLAGANEQYF
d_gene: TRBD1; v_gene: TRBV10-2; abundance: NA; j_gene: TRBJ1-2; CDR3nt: TGCGCCAGCAGCCGGTGGAGGGGGCTCGGGGGCTACACCTTC; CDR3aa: CASSRWRGLGGYTF
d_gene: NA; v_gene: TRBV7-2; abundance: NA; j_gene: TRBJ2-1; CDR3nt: TGTGCCAGCACCCGGGGGTATGAGCAGTTCTTC; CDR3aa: CASTRGYEQFF
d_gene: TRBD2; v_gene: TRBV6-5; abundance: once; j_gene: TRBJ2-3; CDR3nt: TGTGCCAGCACCCCTAGCGGTAGCACAGATACGCAGTATTTT; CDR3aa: CASTPSGSTDTQYF
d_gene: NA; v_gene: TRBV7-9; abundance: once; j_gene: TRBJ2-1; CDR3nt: TGTGCCAGCAGCTTTAGCGGAGTCTTAAAAAATGAGCAGTTCTTC; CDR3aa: CASSFSGVLKNEQFF
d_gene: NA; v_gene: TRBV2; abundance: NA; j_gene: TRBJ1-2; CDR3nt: TGTGCCAGCAGGGCAGGGGAGAAGGATGGCTACACCTTC; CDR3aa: CASRAGEKDGYTF
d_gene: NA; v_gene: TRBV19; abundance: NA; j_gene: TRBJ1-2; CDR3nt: TGTGCCAGTAGCACCAACCGCGTTTACGAGCCTAACTATGGCTACACCTTC; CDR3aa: CASSTNRVYEPNYGYTF